A single sample gave rise to the 15 T cell receptor beta chains below, sequenced in a study of CD8 T cells in ankylosing spondylitis. Study conclusions and caveats: A motif of under ten highly homologous TCR beta variants was seen as apparently characteristic of ankylosing spondylitis blood.

For these TCRs, the target antigens are not known. TCRdb re-derived calls from the 5' RACE reads in MiXCR, one entry per CDR3 protein. The sample lists 700,000 to 850,000 distinct CDR3 sequences, approximately 12% occurring once. The specimen was blood, either unsorted or a sorted T cell fraction (not recorded which). The receptor set was obtained from a male donor with ankylosing spondylitis.

The table lists this clonotype with many counts. The chain joins TRBV2 to TRBJ2-5; no clear D. The CDR3 has 12 residues. V was shortened by 5 bases and J by 1 base, with 5 bases between the two germline ends. Germline V gene lookup returns CDR1 SNHLY and CDR2 FYNNEI. The CDR3 is CASSYSQETQYF. The CDR3 coding sequence is TGTGCCAGCAGTTACAGCCAAGAGACCCAGTACTTC.

This clonotype showed up many times. This chain connects TRBV7-8 to TRBJ2-7; D is unclear. Germline V gives CDR1 SGHVS, CDR2 FQNEAQ. Trimming removed 1 base from V and 6 bases from J, with 16 bases in between. This CDR3 is 15 amino acids long. CDR3 DNA: TGTGCCAGCAGCTTAGTATGGATGGGATTAGGCGAGCAGTACTTC. Protein sequence: CASSLVWMGLGEQYF.

The chain couples TRBV7-2 to TRBJ1-5, with unresolved D. The CDR3 is made up of 14 amino acids. Germline CDR1 and CDR2: SGHTA and FQGNSA. V lost 3 bases and J lost 5, with 11 bases in between. The CDR3 nucleotides are TGTGCCAGCAGCTTCGGAGGAAGGGATCAGCCCCAGCATTTT. Amino acid sequence: CASSFGGRDQPQHF.

This clonotype has only a few counts. The chain has TRBV20-1 and TRBJ2-3; D might be TRBD1 (5 bases). The V and J ends lost 4 bases and 0 bases respectively, with 11 bases between them. This CDR3 is 14 amino acids long. Germline V gene lookup returns CDR1 DFQATT and CDR2 SNEGSKA (reference sequence). The CDR3 nucleotides read TGCAGTGCTACTTTGGGGCCGAGCACAGATACGCAGTATTTT. This codes for CSATLGPSTDTQYF.

The chain is built from TRBV5-6 and TRBJ1-2; no reliable D call. Germline V lookup: CDR1 SGHDT, CDR2 YYEEEE. The CDR3 has 13 amino acids. Trimming pared 0 bases from V and 5 bases from J, leaving 8 bases between. The CDR3 spells CASSLVTSYGYTF. DNA for the CDR3: TGTGCCAGCAGCTTGGTGACCTCATATGGCTACACCTTC.

The table lists this clonotype with many counts. This chain links TRBV6-2 or TRBV6-3 with TRBJ2-3; no clear D. This CDR3 is 12 amino acids long. Trimming cost V 2 bases and J 5 bases, with 5 bases left between them. Germline CDR1 reads MNHEY; CDR2 reads SVGEGT. The CDR3 coding sequence is TGTGCCAGCAGTTACGACGTAGATACGCAGTATTTT. Translation gives CASSYDVDTQYF.

This clonotype was picked up a small number of times. This chain connects TRBV6-2 or TRBV6-3 to TRBJ1-2; D gene uncertain. V dropped 2 bases and J dropped 4 bases, with 8 bases sitting between them. Germline values: CDR1 MNHEY, CDR2 SVGEGT. CDR3 length: 13 amino acids. The CDR3 DNA is TGTGCCAGCAGTTACGCACCCCCCTATGGCTACACCTTC. Protein: CASSYAPPYGYTF.

Ten or more counts support this clonotype. The J gene is TRBJ1-2, the V gene TRBV12-3 or TRBV12-4, with a weak D call TRBD1 (5 bases). The CDR3 runs to 15 residues. V was clipped by 2 bases and J by 4 bases, with 14 bases between them. CDR3 region: CASSLSGRQPYGYTF. The CDR3 region has the DNA TGTGCCAGCAGTTTATCGGGGCGACAACCCTATGGCTACACCTTC.

The chain joins TRBV11-2 to TRBJ2-5; 10 bases fit TRBD2. Losses at the gene ends were 3 bases for V and 5 bases for J; bases not matched to a gene: 15. This CDR3 has 18 residues. Looked up from germline, CDR1 is SGHAT and CDR2 is FQNNGV. This chain's CDR3 is CASSFLRGGLALGETQYF. The CDR3 coding sequence is TGTGCCAGCAGCTTCCTTAGAGGGGGACTAGCGTTAGGGGAGACCCAGTACTTC.

The gene calls are TRBV3-1 and TRBJ2-2; no clear D. The CDR3 contains 15 residues. Germline CDR1 reads LGHDT; CDR2 reads YNNKEL (reference sequence). The V gene lost 3 bases and the J gene lost 5 bases, with 13 bases spanning the gap. The CDR3 nucleotides are TGTGCCAGCAGCCACTGGGTCTCTCTTACCGGGGAGCTGTTTTTT. It is translated as CASSHWVSLTGELFF.

This clonotype was observed a handful of times. The chain couples TRBV20-1 to TRBJ2-5; D is possibly TRBD1 (5 bases). Germline assignment: CDR1 DFQATT and CDR2 SNEGSKA (reference sequence). Trimming left V 5 bases short and J 2 bases short, with 12 bases between. The CDR3 sequence is 13 residues long. The CDR3 DNA sequence: TGCAGTGCTTCAAAAGGGGCGCAAGAGACCCAGTACTTC. This sequence encodes CSASKGAQETQYF.

Ten or more counts support this clonotype. This rearrangement joins TRBV12-3 or TRBV12-4 to TRBJ2-2; 7 positions agree with TRBD1. This CDR3 region has 15 residues. With 5 bases clipped from V and 0 bases from J, the junction kept 3 bases outside the gene matches. The CDR3 DNA sequence: TGTGCCAGCAGTATAGGGACAGCGAACACCGGGGAGCTGTTTTTT. Protein product: CASSIGTANTGELFF.

The table lists this clonotype with a few counts. The chain uses TRBV20-1 and TRBJ1-1; unclear D gene. The CDR3 runs to 14 residues. V was clipped by 0 bases and J by 1 base, with 9 bases between them. Germline V gene sequence: CDR1 DFQATT, CDR2 SNEGSKA (reference sequence). The CDR3 DNA follows: TGCAGTGCTAGAGATCCTAACGGGAACACTGAAGCTTTCTTT. Translating it yields CSARDPNGNTEAFF.

This clonotype was counted a few times. The chain combines TRBV6-5 with TRBJ2-7; D possibly corresponds to TRBD1 (6 bases). The CDR3 sequence is 13 residues long. V shed 5 bases and J shed 3 bases, with 11 bases lying between them. CDR1 is MNHEY, CDR2 SVGAGI, per germline. In DNA form, the CDR3 reads TGTGCCAGCAGTACTCAACAGGGCTACGAGCAGTACTTC. It encodes CASSTQQGYEQYF.

In this sample, this clonotype turned up a few times. The chain joins TRBV11-2 to TRBJ2-2; TRBD1 matches at 9 bases. The V and J ends lost 7 bases and 7 bases, in that order; junction bases with no gene match: 10. The germline V gene encodes CDR1 SGHAT and CDR2 FQNNGV. The CDR3 runs to 15 residues. The CDR3: CASTWRTGVIGELFF. The CDR3 coding sequence is TGTGCCAGCACCTGGCGGACAGGGGTGATCGGGGAGCTGTTTTTT.